What follows are 26 T cell receptor beta chains derived from one specimen sequenced in a study of T cell changes during pregnancy in multiple sclerosis. Here immunoSEQ multiplex PCR was the method, and the copy in TCRdb shows in-frame clones only, minus some. The repertoire has approximately 46,000 clones, around nine tenths of them found once; the top ten carry 0.39%. The sample here was CD4+ T cells from peripheral blood mononuclear cells, taken after pregnancy. The source is a female donor with multiple sclerosis, enrolled in a pregnancy study.

This clone was detected only a few times. The same CDR3 can be traced to other DNA sequences in this sample. V and J are TRBV19 and TRBJ1-5; TRBD1 might be the D (5 bases). The CDR3 contains 15 residues. In germline, CDR1 is LNHDA, CDR2 SQIVND (reference sequence). V lost 3 bases to trimming and J lost 0 bases, with 9 bases between them. This CDR3 is CASSISQGSNQPQHF. Here the CDR3 DNA reads TGTGCCAGTAGTATTTCGCAGGGTAGCAATCAGCCCCAGCATTTT.

The chain combines TRBV7-2 with TRBJ1-2, with 7 bases lining up with TRBD1. The V and J ends lost 5 bases and 1 base, in that order; junction bases with no gene match: 7. Germline V gives CDR1 SGHTA, CDR2 FQGNSA. The CDR3 consists of 15 residues. The CDR3 reads CASSVARGLNYGYTF. CDR3 DNA sequence: TGTGCCAGCAGCGTTGCGAGGGGGCTTAACTATGGCTACACCTTC.

This clone was counted once. The J gene is TRBJ2-3, the V gene TRBV19, with TRBD2 as a possible D gene (6 bases). The CDR3 is 15 residues long. V gave up 7 bases and J gave up 4 bases, with 18 bases separating them. Germline V gives CDR1 LNHDA, CDR2 SQIVND (reference sequence). In nucleotides, the CDR3 is TGTGCCAGTACGTTTGGGTCGGGAGTTTCAGATACGCAGTATTTT. The encoded protein is CASTFGSGVSDTQYF.

As regards this clone: Other DNA sequences in this sample translate to the same CDR3. The CDR3 is CASSLVGGMNTEAFF. The CDR3 DNA sequence: TGCGCCAGCAGCTTGGTAGGGGGAATGAACACTGAAGCTTTCTTT. The V call is TRBV5-1, the J call TRBJ1-1; maybe TRBD1 (6 bases). The CDR3 runs to 15 residues. V dropped 0 bases and J dropped 0 bases, with 9 bases sitting between them. From germline, CDR1 is SGHRS and CDR2 YFSETQ.

The chain couples TRBV7-9 to TRBJ2-5, with 9 nucleotides matching TRBD2. Germline V lookup: CDR1 SEHNR, CDR2 FQNEAQ (reference sequence). This CDR3 has 14 amino acids. Trimming cost V 5 bases and J 1 base; bases outside gene matches: 2. The DNA of the CDR3 is TGTGCCAGCAGCACGACTAGCGGCCAAGAGACCCAGTACTTC. Its protein product is CASSTTSGQETQYF.

The chain has TRBV29-1 and TRBJ1-1; D ambiguous. Germline CDR1 SQVTM, CDR2 ANQGSEA. The V end was cut by 4 bases, the J end by 2 bases, with 11 bases between. The length of the CDR3 is 13 residues. The CDR3 is CSVGGGPNTEAFF. In DNA form, the CDR3 reads TGCAGCGTTGGGGGAGGGCCCAACACTGAAGCTTTCTTT.

The chain links TRBV18 to TRBJ1-2, with 9 bases fitting TRBD1. J lost 2 bases, V lost 1 base, and 20 bases had no gene match. Germline values: CDR1 KGHSH, CDR2 LQKENI. The CDR3 covers 21 residues. The CDR3 sequence is CASSPRSSGTGHSTVNYGYTF. CDR3 in DNA: TGTGCCAGCTCACCACGAAGCTCCGGGACAGGGCACTCCACTGTCAACTATGGCTACACCTTC.

This sequence joins TRBV18 and TRBJ1-2; 7 bases align to TRBD1. The germline V gene encodes CDR1 KGHSH and CDR2 LQKENI. CDR3 length: 14 amino acids. V shed 1 base and J 13 bases; nucleotides not matched to a gene: 12. The CDR3 bases are TGTGCCAGCTCACCACTCAGGAGGGACAGCCAGGCCACCTTC. Encoded protein: CASSPLRRDSQATF.

This chain links TRBV19 with TRBJ2-3; 14 nucleotides match TRBD2. CDR3 length: 16 residues. Germline assignment: CDR1 LNHDA and CDR2 SQIVND (reference sequence). The V segment lost 6 bases and the J segment 1 base; nucleotides outside the gene matches: 3. In nucleotides, the CDR3 is TGTGCCAGTAGGGGGACTAGCGGGAGACGCACAGATACGCAGTATTTT. It translates to CASRGTSGRRTDTQYF.

The rearrangement joins TRBV2 to TRBJ2-1, with 9 bases that match TRBD2. CDR3 length equals 14 residues. Germline-derived CDR1 and CDR2 are SNHLY and FYNNEI. After removal of 6 bases from V and 14 bases from J, the junction contained 14 bases not matched to a gene. CDR3 protein: CASRESSSGTSKFF. The CDR3 DNA is TGTGCCAGCAGGGAATCATCTAGCGGGACTAGTAAGTTCTTC.

DNA of the CDR3: TGTGCCAGCGGCTTACTTTTGGGGGGCACTGAAGCTTTCTTT. Its protein is CASGLLLGGTEAFF. This sequence joins TRBV27 and TRBJ1-1; D is perhaps TRBD1 (5 bases). Germline loops: CDR1 MNHEY, CDR2 SMNVEV (reference sequence). This CDR3 comprises 14 residues. Trimming cost V 8 bases and J 4 bases, with 17 bases left between them.

CDR3 in amino acids: CAWSVGRVSNQPQHF. As DNA, the CDR3 is TGTGCCTGGAGTGTAGGCAGGGTTAGCAATCAGCCCCAGCATTTT. This chain connects TRBV30 to TRBJ1-5, with a tentative D call TRBD1 (5 bases). Germline CDR1 reads GTSNPN; CDR2 reads SVGIG (reference sequence). This CDR3 region has 15 residues. V was cut by 0 bases and J by 0 bases, with 9 bases left in between.

This chain uses TRBV2 with TRBJ1-2, with D tentatively TRBD1 (5 bases). Germline V lookup: CDR1 SNHLY, CDR2 FYNNEI. Between the trimmed V and J ends, which lost 2 bases and 0 bases, there was a span of 10 bases. The CDR3 runs to 15 residues. CDR3 in amino acids: CASSESPGSNYGYTF. Written as DNA, the CDR3 is TGTGCCAGCAGTGAATCCCCAGGGTCTAACTATGGCTACACCTTC. The variable domain in full, completed from reference TRBV2 and TRBJ1-2, reads EPEVTQTPSHQVTQMGQEVILRCVPISNHLYFYWYRQILGQKVEFLVSFYNNEISEKSEIFDDQFSVERPDGSNFTLKIRSTKLEDSAMYFCASSESPGSNYGYTFGSGTRLTVV.

V is TRBV7-2 and J is TRBJ2-2; TRBD2 agrees at 10 bases. Germline values: CDR1 SGHTA, CDR2 FQGNSA. V lost 5 bases and J lost 3; bases outside the gene matches: 6. The CDR3 consists of 16 residues. The CDR3 spells CASSRRTSGYTGELFF. CDR3 DNA sequence: TGTGCCAGCAGCCGTAGGACTAGCGGTTACACCGGGGAGCTGTTTTTT.

The chain uses TRBV11-2 and TRBJ2-2; 13 nucleotides match TRBD2. With V trimmed by 5 bases and J by 7 bases, 13 bases remained unmatched. The CDR3 is 18 residues long. Germline V gives CDR1 SGHAT, CDR2 FQNNGV. The CDR3 loop is CASSRVRTSGSEVGELFF. The CDR3 region has the DNA TGTGCCAGCAGCCGAGTCCGGACTAGCGGGAGTGAGGTCGGGGAGCTGTTTTTT.

This chain links TRBV13 with TRBJ2-1; TRBD2 aligns across 8 bases. Germline-derived CDR1 and CDR2 are PRHDT and FYEKMQ (reference sequence). Trimming removed 2 bases from V and 4 bases from J; junction bases left unmatched: 13. CDR3 length: 18 residues. CDR3: CASSLRSKGLASYNEQFF. In DNA form, the CDR3 reads TGTGCCAGCAGCTTAAGGTCTAAAGGACTAGCATCTTACAATGAGCAGTTCTTC.

The genes are TRBV10-2 and TRBJ1-2, with a possible D match to TRBD1 (5 bases). The CDR3 covers 14 residues. The germline gives CDR1 WSHSY, CDR2 SAAADI. With 2 bases removed from V and 3 bases from J, the gap between germline ends came to 10 bases. This chain's CDR3 is CASSERQGHYGYTF. The CDR3, as DNA: TGCGCCAGCAGTGAGAGGCAGGGCCACTATGGCTACACCTTC.

This sequence joins TRBV2 and TRBJ1-2; 11 positions match TRBD1. V trimming: 4 bases; J trimming: 2 bases; junction bases outside the gene matches: 3. CDR3 length: 15 residues. Germline CDR1 reads SNHLY; CDR2 reads FYNNEI. As DNA, the CDR3 is TGTGCCAGCAGTGGGACAGGGGGCGCGAACTATGGCTACACCTTC. This encodes CASSGTGGANYGYTF. The full variable domain, in which reference TRBV2 and TRBJ1-2 provide the parts outside the CDR3, is EPEVTQTPSHQVTQMGQEVILRCVPISNHLYFYWYRQILGQKVEFLVSFYNNEISEKSEIFDDQFSVERPDGSNFTLKIRSTKLEDSAMYFCASSGTGGANYGYTFGSGTRLTVV.

This clone has just one count. This chain links TRBV5-1 with TRBJ1-1; TRBD1 is a possible D gene (6 bases). Germline V gene lookup returns CDR1 SGHRS and CDR2 YFSETQ. V dropped 4 bases and J dropped 4 bases, with 14 bases sitting between them. The CDR3 totals 14 residues. The CDR3 DNA sequence: TGCGCCAGCAGCCCACAGGGAGGGGGCACTGAAGCTTTCTTT. Translated: CASSPQGGGTEAFF.

CDR3: CASSLAQGGEQYF. The DNA of the CDR3 is TGTGCCAGCAGCCTTGCACAGGGAGGGGAGCAGTACTTC. The V and J genes are TRBV14 and TRBJ2-7; maybe TRBD2 (7 bases). CDR1 is SGHDN, CDR2 FVKESK, per germline. The V gene lost 4 bases and the J gene lost 7 bases, with 14 bases spanning the gap. CDR3 length: 13 residues.

The chain is built from TRBV7-8 and TRBJ1-2, with a tentative D call TRBD1 (6 bases). V lost 2 bases and J 5 bases, leaving 15 bases between the germline ends. There are 15 residues in the CDR3. Germline CDR1 reads SGHVS; CDR2 reads FQNEAQ. The CDR3 bases are TGTGCCAGCAGCTTACTTACGGACAGCGTGTATGGCTACACCTTC. Protein sequence: CASSLLTDSVYGYTF.

This chain joins TRBV7-3 and TRBJ2-1; 9 bases fit TRBD2. V gave up 2 bases and J gave up 10 bases; unmatched junction bases: 12. This CDR3 region has 16 residues. In germline, CDR1 is SGHTA, CDR2 FQGTGA. The CDR3 DNA follows: TGTGCCAGCAGCTTACATCCGGCGGGAGGGCCCGGGGAGCAGTTCTTC. This codes for CASSLHPAGGPGEQFF.

This chain uses TRBV2 with TRBJ2-3; D gene ambiguous. V was shortened by 6 bases and J by 4 bases, with 17 bases between the two germline ends. Germline V gene sequence: CDR1 SNHLY, CDR2 FYNNEI. The CDR3 runs 15 residues. CDR3: CASSPISTVADTQYF. Here the CDR3 DNA reads TGTGCCAGCAGCCCCATATCGACTGTCGCAGATACGCAGTATTTT.

This rearrangement joins TRBV2 to TRBJ2-1; TRBD2 aligns across 14 bases. The CDR3 is 15 amino acids. Looked up from germline, CDR1 is SNHLY and CDR2 is FYNNEI. Germline trimming cut 2 bases from V and 12 bases from J; bases unmatched to any gene: 6. The CDR3 nucleotides read TGTGCCAGCAGTGAAAGACTAGCGGGGGGGACGGGGCAGTTCTTC. Its protein product is CASSERLAGGTGQFF.

This chain uses TRBV7-2 with TRBJ1-4, with 8 positions matching TRBD1. V lost 5 bases, J lost 3 bases, and 14 bases stayed unmatched. There are 18 residues in the CDR3. Per germline, CDR1 SGHTA and CDR2 FQGNSA. CDR3 loop: CASSRNTGGRWANEKLFF. CDR3 DNA sequence: TGTGCCAGCAGCCGCAATACAGGGGGGAGGTGGGCTAATGAAAAACTGTTTTTT.

V is TRBV6-5 and J is TRBJ2-2; D might be TRBD1 (6 bases). V lost 7 bases, J lost 7 bases, and 19 bases lay in between. The CDR3 consists of 15 residues. Germline V gene data show CDR1 as MNHEY and CDR2 as SVGAGI. CDR3 sequence reads: CASTFQGRKNGELFF. The DNA for the CDR3 is TGTGCCAGCACCTTCCAGGGGAGAAAGAACGGGGAGCTGTTTTTT.